Presented here are 8 T cell receptor beta chains from one specimen sequenced in a study of human T cells and chemical hapten exposure. Described time point: pre-sensitization, week 0. Stated treatment: therapeutic diphenylcyclopropenone sensitization with weekly scalp DPC. MiXCR, run by TCRdb on the RACE reads, gives a single entry per CDR3 protein. Among roughly 110,000 distinct CDR3 sequences, around 12% were seen once, and the ten largest hold 1.6%. Sequencing was performed on whole blood, taken in connection with sensitization to the hapten diphenylcyclopropenone (DPC). The receptors derive from a woman aged 45-60 years with alopecia areata. Some clones in this sample may be carry-over from other donors' samples.

This rearrangement joins TRBV20-1 to TRBJ1-1; D is perhaps TRBD1 (6 bases). Germline lookup yields CDR1 DFQATT and CDR2 SNEGSKA (reference sequence). V lost 3 bases and J lost 6, with 14 bases in between. This CDR3 is built from 13 residues. The CDR3 is CSARARGGSEAFF. The CDR3 coding sequence is TGCAGTGCTAGGGCCAGGGGCGGGTCTGAAGCTTTCTTT.

The chain is built from TRBV15 and TRBJ1-2; TRBD1 agrees at 7 bases. The CDR3 is made up of 14 amino acids. Trimming at V came to 4 bases and at J to 5 bases, leaving 7 bases not matched to a gene. Germline CDR1 is LNHNV and CDR2 is YYDKDF (reference sequence). The CDR3 spells CATSTLTGQYGYTF. DNA for the CDR3: TGTGCCACCAGCACGCTGACAGGGCAATATGGCTACACCTTC. The full variable domain, in which reference TRBV15 and TRBJ1-2 provide the parts outside the CDR3, is DAMVIQNPRYQVTQFGKPVTLSCSQTLNHNVMYWYQQKSSQAPKLLFHYYDKDFNNEADTPDNFQSRRPNTSFCFLDIRSPGLGDTAMYLCATSTLTGQYGYTFGSGTRLTVV.

This clonotype has only a few counts. J is TRBJ1-2 and V is TRBV5-6; maybe TRBD1 (5 bases). Germline assignment: CDR1 SGHDT and CDR2 YYEEEE. V lost 5 bases to trimming and J lost 2 bases, with 13 bases between them. CDR3 length equals 14 residues. CDR3 bases: TGTGCCAGCAGGTCAGGGATGGGGAACTATGGCTACACCTTC. Translation: CASRSGMGNYGYTF.

V gene TRBV20-1 combines with J gene TRBJ2-5; tentatively, D is TRBD1 (7 bases). The CDR3 covers 15 residues. Germline assignment: CDR1 DFQATT and CDR2 SNEGSKA (reference sequence). V was pared by 5 bases and J by 1 base, with 17 bases between. The chain's CDR3 is CSAPRRDSGQETQYF. CDR3 in DNA: TGCAGTGCTCCAAGGCGGGACAGCGGCCAAGAGACCCAGTACTTC.

This clonotype was counted ten times or more. The genes are TRBV10-3 and TRBJ1-2, with a weak D call TRBD1 (5 bases). Trimming shortened V by 2 bases and J by 6 bases, and 10 bases separated the two germline ends. The CDR3 sequence is 13 residues long. CDR1 and CDR2 from the germline V gene are ENHRY and SYGVKD. The CDR3 is CAISEAGDNGYTF. DNA of the CDR3: TGTGCCATCAGTGAGGCGGGGGATAATGGCTACACCTTC.

In its sample, this clonotype was seen a few times. The rearrangement uses TRBV7-9 and TRBJ2-7; D remains ambiguous. There are 14 residues in the CDR3. The germline CDR1 and CDR2 sequences are SEHNR and FQNEAQ (reference sequence). The V end lost 2 bases, the J end lost 4 bases, and 12 bases lay between the germline ends. For the CDR3, the DNA is TGTGCCAGCAGCTTAAATGGGGAATTGTACGAGCAGTACTTC. Its translation is CASSLNGELYEQYF.

The sample holds one count of this clonotype. The chain joins TRBV6-2 or TRBV6-3 to TRBJ2-7; either TRBD1 or TRBD2 may fit D (5 bases each). CDR3 size: 13 residues. Germline V gene lookup returns CDR1 MNHEY and CDR2 SVGEGT. The V end was cut by 7 bases, the J end by 12 bases, with 22 bases between. The CDR3 DNA follows: TGTGCCAGCACCGACGCCTCCGGGGACGAACCGTACTTC. This translates into CASTDASGDEPYF.

This clonotype has a handful of counts. At one end, the junction sequence differs from germline, possibly due to a read error. The chain joins TRBV2 to TRBJ2-1; D perhaps matches TRBD1 (5 bases). The CDR3 is 11 amino acids. Germline CDR1 and CDR2: SNHLY and FYNNEI. DNA of the CDR3: TGTGCCAGCAGCCCAGGGCTCCAATTTTGCTTC. It is translated as CASSPGLQFCF.